Shown below are 19 T cell receptor beta chains from a single sample sequenced in a study of shared clonotypes between healthy human individuals. TCRdb keeps only in-frame clones here, not all; method: immunoSEQ multiplex PCR. In the table there are about 490,000 clones, approximately 79% of which are singletons. Input material: PBMCs. All receptors come from a woman in her forties in good health. Some clones in this sample may be carry-over from other donors' samples.

The chain carries TRBV6-5 and TRBJ2-5; 7 nucleotides match TRBD2. The CDR3 is made up of 15 amino acids. V trimming: 5 bases; J trimming: 2 bases; junction bases outside the gene matches: 8. Germline V CDR1 and CDR2: MNHEY, SVGAGI. For the CDR3, the DNA is TGTGCCAGCAGTACCTACTGGGGGGGGCAAGAGACCCAGTACTTC. This encodes CASSTYWGGQETQYF.

The chain carries TRBV5-4 and TRBJ2-1; D unclear. Germline V CDR1 and CDR2: SGHNT, YYREEE (reference sequence). This CDR3 comprises 13 residues. V gave up 1 base and J gave up 5 bases, with 7 bases separating them. Here the CDR3 DNA reads TGTGCCAGCAGCTTGTGGGAAAACAATGAGCAGTTCTTC. Translated, it gives CASSLWENNEQFF.

This clone was counted a single time. V usage is TRBV7-9 and J usage is TRBJ1-4; TRBD1 agrees at 10 bases. CDR3 length: 15 amino acids. The ends lost 5 bases at V and 2 bases at J; junction bases unmatched: 2. Looked up from germline, CDR1 is SEHNR and CDR2 is FQNEAQ (reference sequence). The CDR3 region has the DNA TGTGCCAGCAGCCCGACAGGGGGCACTAATGAAAAACTGTTTTTT. Its protein is CASSPTGGTNEKLFF.

The chain carries TRBV28 and TRBJ2-2, with 7 bases matching TRBD1. The CDR3 contains 15 residues. The germline gives CDR1 MDHEN, CDR2 SYDVKM. The V and J ends lost 4 bases and 0 bases, in that order; junction bases with no gene match: 2. The CDR3 reads CASSSGTANTGELFF. The CDR3, as DNA: TGTGCCAGCAGTTCCGGGACAGCGAACACCGGGGAGCTGTTTTTT.

The V gene is TRBV4-3, the J gene TRBJ2-1, with TRBD2 matching over 11 bases. Germline V lookup: CDR1 LGHNA, CDR2 YSLEER. Germline trimming cut 0 bases from V and 7 bases from J; bases unmatched to any gene: 8. The CDR3 spans 17 residues. CDR3 sequence (DNA): TGCGCCAGCAGCCAAGATCCCACTAGCGGGAGTTGGAATGAGCAGTTCTTC. This encodes CASSQDPTSGSWNEQFF.

The CDR3 DNA reads as TGTGCCAGCAGCCACCCCAGGGTCCCCTACGAGCAGTACTTC. Translation: CASSHPRVPYEQYF. The chain joins TRBV7-9 to TRBJ2-7, with a tentative D call TRBD1 (5 bases). Germline CDR1 SEHNR, CDR2 FQNEAQ (reference sequence). Trimming shortened V by 5 bases and J by 2 bases, and 13 bases separated the two germline ends. CDR3 length: 14 residues.

About this clone itself: One base away lies a much larger clone, so this may be a sequencing read error. This rearrangement joins TRBV7-8 to TRBJ2-7, with unresolved D. Germline V gives CDR1 SGHVS, CDR2 FQNEAQ. This CDR3 is 11 amino acids long. CDR3 protein: CASSPAYERYF. The CDR3 DNA reads TGTGCCAGCAGCCCCGCCTACGAGCGGTACTTC.

V gene TRBV19 combines with J gene TRBJ2-1, with D uncertain. V was pared by 3 bases and J by 4 bases, with 10 bases between. This CDR3 spans 14 amino acids. Germline CDR1 reads LNHDA; CDR2 reads SQIVND (reference sequence). CDR3 coding DNA: TGTGCCAGTAGTATCGGGCACCCTTACAATGAGCAGTTCTTC. It yields the protein CASSIGHPYNEQFF.

The rearrangement uses TRBV15 and TRBJ1-4; 8 bases line up with TRBD1. This CDR3 has 15 amino acids. Germline trimming cut 2 bases from V and 3 bases from J; bases unmatched to any gene: 2. CDR1 and CDR2 (germline): LNHNV, YYDKDF (reference sequence). Written as DNA, the CDR3 is TGTGCCACCAGCAGAACAGGGGGGGCTAATGAAAAACTGTTTTTT. It specifies CATSRTGGANEKLFF. Based on the CDR3 plus reference TRBV15 and TRBJ1-4, the full variable domain is DAMVIQNPRYQVTQFGKPVTLSCSQTLNHNVMYWYQQKSSQAPKLLFHYYDKDFNNEADTPDNFQSRRPNTSFCFLDIRSPGLGDTAMYLCATSRTGGANEKLFFGSGTQLSVL.

The chain combines TRBV7-6 with TRBJ2-5; D is uncertain. There are 15 residues in the CDR3. Trimming stripped 0 bases from V and 5 bases from J, with 13 bases between. Germline V gives CDR1 SGHVS, CDR2 FNYEAQ. The CDR3: CASSLAWARSETQYF. CDR3 bases: TGTGCCAGCAGCTTAGCCTGGGCAAGGAGCGAGACCCAGTACTTC.

This sequence joins TRBV27 and TRBJ2-7; 8 nucleotides agree with TRBD1. Germline CDR1 is MNHEY and CDR2 is SMNVEV (reference sequence). CDR3 length: 13 amino acids. The trim removed 3 bases at V and 2 bases at J, leaving 0 bases unmatched. The DNA for the CDR3 is TGTGCCAGCAGTTTGGACAGGGCCTACGAGCAGTACTTC. This encodes CASSLDRAYEQYF.

This clone showed up just once. The chain employs TRBV19 and TRBJ2-2, with D unclear. Germline V gene lookup returns CDR1 LNHDA and CDR2 SQIVND (reference sequence). The V end lost 4 bases, the J end lost 8 bases, and 8 bases lay between the germline ends. CDR3 size: 12 residues. CDR3 residues: CASSRDLGELFF. Written as DNA, the CDR3 is TGTGCCAGTAGTAGGGATTTAGGGGAGCTGTTTTTT.

The rearrangement uses TRBV5-1 and TRBJ2-7; D gene uncertain. The germline V gene encodes CDR1 SGHRS and CDR2 YFSETQ. This CDR3 has 15 amino acids. The V gene lost 3 bases and the J gene lost 1 base, with 14 bases spanning the gap. Here the CDR3 reads CASSSSRTASYEQYF. CDR3 sequence (DNA): TGCGCCAGCAGCTCGTCACGAACGGCGTCCTACGAGCAGTACTTC.

This clone was seen only a few times. V is TRBV30 and J is TRBJ1-6; 8 bases align to TRBD1. CDR1 and CDR2 from the germline V gene are GTSNPN and SVGIG (reference sequence). This CDR3 contains 16 residues. The ends lost 3 bases at V and 10 bases at J; junction bases unmatched: 14. The CDR3 protein is CAWSADRGLTGSPLHF. The CDR3 DNA reads TGTGCCTGGAGCGCCGACAGGGGCCTCACGGGATCACCCCTCCACTTT.

Only a few counts were recorded for this clone. This sequence joins TRBV6-1 and TRBJ1-3, with D perhaps TRBD1 (6 bases). This CDR3 has 16 residues. Trimming cost V 4 bases and J 1 base, with 14 bases left between them. In germline, CDR1 is MNHNS, CDR2 SASEGT. CDR3 DNA sequence: TGTGCCAGCAGTGCAGCCCCCAGGGGATCTGGAAACACCATATATTTT. Amino acid sequence: CASSAAPRGSGNTIYF.

The CDR3 DNA reads as TGTGCCAGCAGCCTTGGGTTTCCCTACGAGCAGTACTTC. The encoded protein is CASSLGFPYEQYF. The chain combines TRBV14 with TRBJ2-7; no clear D gene. There are 13 residues in the CDR3. In germline, CDR1 is SGHDN, CDR2 FVKESK. The V end lost 4 bases, the J end lost 2 bases, and 9 bases lay between the germline ends.

The rearrangement uses TRBV14 and TRBJ2-7, with D possibly TRBD1 on 6 matching bases. Germline CDR1 is SGHDN and CDR2 is FVKESK. This CDR3 comprises 15 residues. V shed 3 bases and J shed 6 bases, with 18 bases lying between them. DNA for the CDR3: TGTGCCAGCAGCCACCCGAACAGGGACGAGGGCGAGCAGTACTTC. Encoded protein: CASSHPNRDEGEQYF. Together with reference TRBV14 and TRBJ2-7, the CDR3 gives the full variable domain: EAGVTQFPSHSVIEKGQTVTLRCDPISGHDNLYWYRRVMGKEIKFLLHFVKESKQDESGMPNNRFLAERTGGTYSTLKVQPAELEDSGVYFCASSHPNRDEGEQYFGPGTRLTVT.

This sequence joins TRBV19 and TRBJ1-1; D ambiguous. The V and J ends lost 3 bases and 9 bases respectively, with 8 bases between them. Germline CDR1 and CDR2: LNHDA and SQIVND (reference sequence). The CDR3 sequence is 11 residues long. CDR3 loop: CASSILFQAFF. The CDR3 DNA follows: TGTGCCAGTAGTATCCTTTTCCAAGCTTTCTTT.

The J gene is TRBJ1-5, the V gene TRBV2; D is possibly TRBD1 (6 bases). Per germline, CDR1 SNHLY and CDR2 FYNNEI. This CDR3 is 15 amino acids long. The V end was cut by 4 bases, the J end by 2 bases, with 12 bases between. CDR3 in DNA: TGTGCCAGCAGTGGCATGGGGGCTGGCAATCAGCCCCAGCATTTT. The encoded protein is CASSGMGAGNQPQHF. Using reference TRBV2 and TRBJ1-5 for the parts outside the CDR3, the full variable domain is EPEVTQTPSHQVTQMGQEVILRCVPISNHLYFYWYRQILGQKVEFLVSFYNNEISEKSEIFDDQFSVERPDGSNFTLKIRSTKLEDSAMYFCASSGMGAGNQPQHFGDGTRLSIL.